This T cell receptor beta chain was profiled in a study of shared clonotypes between healthy human individuals. Germline CDR1 reads LNHDA; CDR2 reads SQIVND (reference sequence). The CDR3 sequence is 20 residues long. V was clipped by 4 bases and J by 3 bases, with 30 bases between them. General observations from the study: Represented diversity (both genetic and exposure-history) was limited by the small number of donors.

All of the donors resided in Nashville, Tennessee, and each was a Caucasian adult. The method was immunoSEQ multiplex PCR; TCRdb's version includes in-frame clones alone and lacks a portion of them. The sample records 2 million to 2.5 million clones, 85% to 95% being singletons. To note about this clone: Antigen unknown.

The receptor's source is a man aged 18-30 years in good health. Some clones in this sample may be carry-over from other donors' samples. This sequence joins TRBV19 and TRBJ2-5; D remains ambiguous. The specimen was naive CD4+ T cells from PBMCs. Subset meaning: CD45RA+ positively selected. The CDR3 spells CASSTPPETSTMVREETQYF. The CDR3 DNA reads TGTGCCAGTAGTACTCCACCCGAAACCTCTACAATGGTACGAGAAGAGACCCAGTACTTC.